This is a list of T cell receptor beta chains from one sample in a study of graft-versus-host responses after intestinal transplantation. Data came from immunoSEQ multiplex PCR; TCRdb stores just in-frame clones and leaves some out. The sample records some 120,000 clones, more than 80% being singletons. These receptors have no known antigen. Sequences were derived from unstimulated CD4+ T cells sorted from spleen or lymph node cells, sampled before intestinal transplant. Every receptor here comes from a human donor who received an intestinal transplant. The CDR3 runs from the conserved cysteine through the conserved F or W. A D gene is named only where the DNA matches it firmly. Clone size is not always given. Where it is, it says once, few, many or a class for expanded clones.

abundance	j_gene	v_gene	d_gene	CDR3aa	CDR3nt
once	TRBJ1-4	TRBV4-1	.	CASSLLGGEKLFF	TGCGCCAGCAGCCTACTGGGCGGCGAAAAACTGTTTTTT
.	TRBJ2-5	TRBV5-6	TRBD2	CASSLEMSGGEETQYF	TGTGCCAGCAGCTTGGAAATGAGCGGGGGGGAGGAGACCCAGTACTTC
.	TRBJ2-3	TRBV12-5	.	CASGLKGATFTQYF	TGTGCTAGTGGTTTAAAGGGAGCCACGTTTACGCAGTATTTT
.	TRBJ1-6	TRBV7-9	TRBD1	CASSQGQGNSPLHF	TGTGCCAGCAGTCAGGGACAGGGGAATTCACCCCTCCACTTT
.	TRBJ1-5	TRBV6-6	.	CASSYRTANQPQHF	TGTGCCAGCAGTTACAGGACAGCCAATCAGCCCCAGCATTTT
.	TRBJ1-1	TRBV6-5	.	CASSYSGGAVNTEAFF	TGTGCCAGCAGTTACTCGGGGGGCGCGGTAAACACTGAAGCTTTCTTT
.	TRBJ2-1	TRBV10-3	TRBD1	CAISEFSGTGGMGEQFF	TGTGCCATCAGTGAGTTTAGTGGGACAGGGGGAATGGGTGAGCAGTTCTTC
.	TRBJ1-2	TRBV19	TRBD1	CASSIQGARKVYGYTF	TGTGCCAGTAGTATCCAGGGGGCGAGAAAGGTCTATGGCTACACCTTC
.	TRBJ2-7	TRBV20-1	.	CSARARGEQYF	TGCAGTGCTAGAGCTCGGGGTGAGCAGTACTTC
.	TRBJ2-3	TRBV7-2	.	CASSLVGTARGDTQYF	TGTGCCAGCAGCTTAGTTGGGACGGCCCGCGGAGATACGCAGTATTTT
once	TRBJ1-2	TRBV6-5	TRBD1	CASRSDRVYGYTF	TGTGCCAGCAGATCAGACAGGGTCTATGGCTACACCTTC
.	TRBJ2-7	TRBV7-2	TRBD1	CASSQTGTGGYEQYF	TGTGCCAGCAGCCAGACCGGGACAGGGGGCTACGAGCAGTACTTC
.	TRBJ1-1	TRBV6-6	.	CASSYSLGGTEAFF	TGTGCCAGCAGTTACTCCCTCGGGGGGACTGAAGCTTTCTTT
.	TRBJ1-2	TRBV19	.	CASSLNGFYGYTF	TGTGCCAGTAGTCTCAATGGCTTCTATGGCTACACCTTC
.	TRBJ1-6	TRBV5-6	.	CASSLEFSGSNSPLHF	TGTGCCAGCAGCTTGGAATTTTCCGGGAGTAATTCACCCCTCCACTTT
.	TRBJ2-1	TRBV2	.	CASSQGRGDRRHNEQFF	TGTGCCAGCAGTCAGGGGCGGGGGGACAGGCGCCACAATGAGCAGTTCTTC
.	TRBJ1-4	TRBV27	.	CASGRRATNEKLFF	TGTGCCAGCGGACGGAGGGCAACTAATGAAAAACTGTTTTTT
.	TRBJ1-3	TRBV5-5	.	CASSLVQGISGNTIYF	TGTGCCAGCAGCTTGGTGCAGGGGATCTCTGGAAACACCATATATTTT
.	TRBJ1-4	TRBV27	.	CASSFLGAREKLFF	TGTGCCAGCAGTTTTCTGGGGGCGCGCGAAAAACTGTTTTTT
.	TRBJ2-7	TRBV5-4	TRBD2	CASNRGGSSYEQYF	TGTGCCAGCAACCGGGGGGGGAGCTCCTACGAGCAGTACTTC
.	TRBJ2-1	TRBV29-1	TRBD1	CSVSPGQGGDEQFF	TGCAGCGTCTCCCCGGGACAGGGAGGGGATGAGCAGTTCTTC
.	TRBJ1-2	TRBV2	.	CASSQTEYYGYTF	TGTGCCAGCAGCCAGACAGAATACTATGGCTACACCTTC
.	TRBJ1-2	TRBV4-1	TRBD1	CASSQKGATNYGYTF	TGCGCCAGCAGCCAAAAGGGGGCAACAAACTATGGCTACACCTTC
.	TRBJ2-4	TRBV2	.	CASRKDRSYF	TGTGCCAGCAGGAAGGACAGAAGCTACTTC
.	TRBJ2-2	TRBV6-1	.	CASSAESTGELFF	TGTGCCAGCAGTGCCGAGAGCACCGGGGAGCTGTTTTTT
.	TRBJ2-7	TRBV6-1	.	CASTLGKNYEQYF	TGTGCCAGCACCCTAGGGAAAAACTACGAGCAGTACTTC
.	TRBJ2-2	TRBV29-1	.	CSVGEGPGELFF	TGCAGCGTTGGAGAGGGTCCCGGGGAGCTGTTTTTT
.	TRBJ2-7	TRBV11-3	TRBD1	CASSPGTAEFEQYF	TGTGCCAGCAGCCCAGGGACAGCGGAGTTCGAGCAGTACTTC
once	TRBJ2-2	TRBV4-2	.	CASSLIPGELFF	TGTGCCAGCAGCCTAATCCCCGGGGAGCTGTTTTTT
.	TRBJ1-5	TRBV2	TRBD1	CASSRGQGRYNQPQHF	TGTGCCAGCAGTAGGGGACAGGGGCGTTACAATCAGCCCCAGCATTTT
.	TRBJ2-3	TRBV10-1	TRBD2	CASSDGGGTDTQYF	TGCGCCAGCAGTGATGGCGGGGGGACAGATACGCAGTATTTT
.	TRBJ1-1	TRBV11-3	.	CASSTRRGYTEAFF	TGTGCCAGCAGCACACGCAGAGGGTACACTGAAGCTTTCTTT
.	TRBJ2-7	TRBV30	.	CAWCRDGSYEQYF	TGTGCCTGGTGTCGGGACGGCTCCTACGAGCAGTACTTC
.	TRBJ1-5	TRBV7-2	TRBD1	CASSSGTGIIAQHF	TGTGCCAGCAGCTCCGGGACAGGGATAATCGCCCAGCATTTT
.	TRBJ2-7	TRBV11-2	.	CASSLRVEYEQYF	TGTGCCAGCAGCTTAAGGGTTGAGTACGAGCAGTACTTC
.	TRBJ1-2	TRBV5-1	.	CASSFEGSGGYTF	TGCGCCAGCAGCTTTGAGGGGAGCGGCGGCTACACCTTC
.	TRBJ2-7	TRBV28	.	CAINTGSYEQYF	TGTGCCATCAATACCGGTTCCTACGAGCAGTACTTC
.	TRBJ2-1	TRBV7-6	.	CASSLSPSGASYNEQFF	TGTGCCAGCAGCTTAAGTCCTTCGGGGGCCTCCTACAATGAGCAGTTCTTC
once	TRBJ1-1	TRBV7-3	.	CASSLTPGSMNTEAFF	TGTGCCAGCAGCTTAACGCCAGGGAGCATGAACACTGAAGCTTTCTTT
.	TRBJ1-1	TRBV9	.	CASSVGWDRAEAFF	TGTGCCAGCAGCGTAGGTTGGGACCGCGCTGAAGCTTTCTTT
.	TRBJ2-2	TRBV7-2	.	CASSPRVSGELFF	TGTGCCAGCAGCCCCAGGGTATCCGGGGAGCTGTTTTTT
.	TRBJ1-5	TRBV6-1	.	CASRRGGGPQPQHF	TGTGCCAGCAGGAGGGGTGGAGGGCCTCAGCCCCAGCATTTT
.	TRBJ2-1	TRBV18	.	CASSPLVTDYNEQFF	TGTGCCAGCTCACCCCTCGTGACAGATTACAATGAGCAGTTCTTC